This T cell receptor (beta chain) is from a study of graft-versus-host responses after intestinal transplantation. About the research overall: All of the recipients had induction that used anti-thymocyte globulin, then tacrolimus and steroids for around 3 years. Study-wide findings and caveats: Among recipient marrow samples, GvH clones were found; some appeared first in ileum or blood. Peak circulating GvH clone levels tracked with early post-transplant HvG declines.

The protocol was immunoSEQ multiplex PCR, while the TCRdb copy is restricted to in-frame clones and leaves out a portion. In the table there are some 80,000 clones, approximately 90% of which are singletons. The CDR3 sequence is 19 residues long. Trimming cost V 2 bases and J 5 bases; bases outside gene matches: 20. Germline loops: CDR1 LGHNT, CDR2 FRNRAP. A word on this clone: What it binds is unknown.

The receptor was derived from a human donor who was the organ donor for an intestinal transplant. The J gene is TRBJ2-5, the V gene TRBV12-5; 7 nucleotides agree with TRBD1. Sequences were derived from unstimulated CD8+ T cells sorted from spleen or lymph node cells, sampled before transplant. CDR3 nucleotide sequence: TGTGCTAGTGGTTTGACCCCTTGGACAGGCAACACGGTACGGGAGACCCAGTACTTC. It encodes CASGLTPWTGNTVRETQYF.